The 9 T cell receptor beta chains in this list originate from one sample, sequenced in a study of T cell clusters in autoimmune cytopenias. One tube held mixed TRB-A and TRB-B primer pools for touch-down PCR. TCRdb re-called the multiplex PCR reads, yielding one record per CDR3 amino acid sequence without DNA. The sample's table shows 3,400 or so distinct CDR3 sequences. Roughly 38,000 genome equivalents of blood DNA were amplified for TRB. Sequenced: peripheral blood. The receptors stem from a human donor with an autoimmune cytopenia or autoimmune hepatitis (not recorded which).

By frequency, this clonotype registers medium-sized. The rearrangement links TRBV6-1 to TRBJ1-5; TCRdb reports TRBD1, a call that lacks DNA to check it against. Germline-derived CDR1 and CDR2 are MNHNS and SASEGT. The CDR3 covers 15 residues. CDR3 sequence: CASTHRDHSNQPQHF.

The chain combines TRBV18 with TRBJ1-1; lacking DNA, the TRBD1 call made by TCRdb goes unchecked. CDR3 length: 14 amino acids. Germline CDR1 KGHSH, CDR2 LQKENI. The CDR3 protein is CASLAGAGNTEAFF.

This clonotype is identified as medium-sized from frequency. V gene TRBV6-5 combines with J gene TRBJ2-7; checking the TCRdb D call of TRBD1 is not possible without DNA. Germline assignment: CDR1 MNHEY and CDR2 SVGAGI. The CDR3 sequence is 12 residues long. The CDR3 sequence is CASSYPGSEQYF.

This clonotype counts as medium-sized (0.01 to 0.1%) by frequency. The V call is TRBV7-9, the J call TRBJ2-1; absent DNA, TCRdb's TRBD2 call cannot be checked. The CDR3 runs to 15 residues. Germline CDR1 reads SEHNR; CDR2 reads FQNEAQ (reference sequence). The CDR3 reads CASSPGLARYNEQFF. The variable domain in full, with the rest retrieved from reference TRBV7-9 and TRBJ2-1, is DTGVSQNPRHKITKRGQNVTFRCDPISEHNRLYWYRQTLGQGPEFLTYFQNEAQLEKSRLLSDRFSAERPKGSFSTLEIQRTEQGDSAMYLCASSPGLARYNEQFFGPGTRLTVL.

By frequency, this clonotype is medium-sized. The rearrangement links TRBV18 to TRBJ2-7; TCRdb's assignment of TRBD1 cannot be checked, as there is no DNA. CDR1 is KGHSH and CDR2 is LQKENI in the germline V gene. CDR3 size: 13 residues. CDR3 region: CASSPGQTYEQYF.

Frequency places this clonotype as hyperexpanded. V usage is TRBV6-5 and J usage is TRBJ1-5; TCRdb gives TRBD1 as the D gene, but with no DNA this cannot be confirmed. This CDR3 is 16 amino acids long. CDR1 MNHEY and CDR2 SVGAGI come from the germline V gene. The CDR3 loop reads CASSRQAWGESQPQHF.

This clonotype registers medium-sized by frequency. V is TRBV19 and J is TRBJ1-1; TCRdb outputs TRBD1, but without DNA this stays unchecked. The V gene's germline CDR1 is LNHDA and CDR2 SQIVND (reference sequence). This CDR3 is 14 amino acids long. This chain's CDR3 is CASSPLRENTEAFF.

V is TRBV5-6 and J is TRBJ2-2; TCRdb names TRBD2, which stays unverified in the absence of DNA. Per the germline V gene, CDR1 is SGHDT and CDR2 is YYEEEE. The CDR3 covers 15 residues. This CDR3 is CASNRLAGVAGELFF.

The gene calls are TRBV4-1 and TRBJ2-3. The CDR3 consists of 13 residues. Germline V gene sequence: CDR1 MGHRA, CDR2 YSYEKL. CDR3 sequence reads: CASSQVSPDTQYF.